The present entry profiles one T cell receptor beta chain with its context. Its cognate antigen has yet to be identified. The sample holds no much larger clone one base away, and base qualities are not on file. Each collaborating institution followed its own protocols to collect whole blood in K2EDTA tubes. Collaborator samples were shipped for TCRbeta analysis as frozen whole blood, isolated PBMCs, or DNA extracted from either sample type. The immunoSEQ Assay, a bias-controlled multiplex PCR, was used to amplify TCRbeta CDR3 regions from genomic DNA. On the study's bioinformatics: Within the assay, amplification of reference gene primers was used to estimate how many nucleated cells each sample contained. Sequence reads were collapsed and filtered to measure the absolute abundance of every unique TCRbeta CDR3 rearrangement. For each sample, productive Simpson clonality was calculated by taking the square root of Simpson's diversity index across productive rearrangements. Imported from immuneACCESS, the table was reduced by TCRdb to in-frame sequences with V and J called. These copies leave out some clones; in studies compared against another copy, an unresolved V gene accounts for under half, and the cause of the remainder is not known. The V and J calls and clone size are taken from that table; D and trimming were inferred from the DNA. This sample gives approximately 270,000 clones in total; about 89% of them show up just once. The ten biggest clones cover 2% to 2.5% of the sample.

The data originate from a study of blood T cell repertoires in COVID-19 (dated by TCRdb to 2018 to 2021). About the full investigation: The collaborator samples originated in the United States, Italy and Spain and spanned the acute and convalescent phases of COVID-19. The material from the prospective study consisted of cDNA or gDNA derived from T cells, B-cell-depleted T cells, or PBMCs. The dataset comprised deeply sampled blood TCRbeta repertoires from subjects exposed to, actively infected with, or recovered from COVID-19. A freely available public database, intended as a resource for researchers studying the immune response to SARS-CoV-2, is where the repertoires were released. Samples were obtained from the ongoing ImmuneRACE study (first 160 participants) and from 1,000 to 1,500 subjects provided by 6 global collaborators. Nearly every sample came with metadata listing a de-identified subject ID, COVID-19 status, age in years and sex. Where available, HLA class I and class II types were taken from metadata supplied by the sample provider and were not determined by assay-based typing. Overall study outcomes, separate from this receptor: The amount of clinical and demographic metadata varied by source and participant and was provided uncurated.

The junction carries 8 bases between V and J, which are trimmed by 5 bases and 4 bases respectively. From a lookup of the germline V gene, CDR1 and CDR2 are SGHAT and FQNNGV. The CDR3 numbers 13 residues from cysteine through phenylalanine. Left in the record is the CDR3 DNA by itself, 39 bases read in frame from the first base. This clonotype originated in a man over 45 with acute or convalescent COVID-19. The sample comprised peripheral blood. The chain is made from TRBV11-2 and TRBJ2-2, with the D gene not confidently named. In nucleotide form, the sequence is TGTGCCAGCAGCCCCCAGCGCACCGGGGAGCTGTTTTTT. Translated, this is CASSPQRTGELFF. Outside the CDR3, residues come from the reference TRBV11-2 and TRBJ2-2 proteins, so the full variable domain is: EAGVAQSPRYKIIEKRQSVAFWCNPISGHATLYWYQQILGQGPKLLIQFQNNGVVDDSQLPKDRFSAERLKGVDSTLKIQPAKLEDSAVYLCASSPQRTGELFFGEGSRLTVL.